This TCR beta chain was found in a study of T cell responses to AZD1222 COVID-19 vaccine. Study in general: Both about-4-week and about-12-week second-dose recipients were combined. The study's findings and limits: The number of AZD1222 recipients seropositive at baseline was only five or six. Repertoire sampling occurred only after the peak T cell response. Vaccination with two AZD1222 doses was followed by a rise in Spike-specific TCR breadth and depth.

In regard to this clone: What it recognizes is unknown.

The germline CDR1 and CDR2 sequences are SGHVS and FQNEAQ. V lost 1 base to trimming and J lost 4 bases, with 11 bases between them. CDR3 length equals 15 residues. Method: immunoSEQ multiplex PCR; TCRdb's copy keeps in-frame clones and lacks some. This repertoire shows some 150,000 clones, about 91% found once; its top ten account for roughly 15%. The V call is TRBV7-8, the J call TRBJ1-5; D possibly corresponds to TRBD1 (5 bases). Sequenced material: peripheral blood, taken on day 0 of AZD1222 vaccination. The TCR sequence derives from an adult in good health. The CDR3 spells CASSLVGASNQPQHF. CDR3 sequence (DNA): TGTGCCAGCAGCTTAGTCGGGGCTAGTAATCAGCCCCAGCATTTT.